The TCR beta chain under discussion was sequenced for a study of cytotoxic CD8 clonotypes in ibrutinib-treated CLL. Study outcomes and limitations: Patients showed higher baseline clonality than age-matched healthy donors, and it tracked circulating CD8+ T-cell counts.

This clone appeared a single time. Its matching antigen is unknown. With cryopreserved PBMCs as the source, around 2 micrograms of genomic DNA went to TCR beta libraries. The CDR3 consists of 16 residues. Looked up from germline, CDR1 is SGHRS and CDR2 is YFSETQ. The V and J ends lost 4 bases and 6 bases, in that order; junction bases with no gene match: 13. Here immunoSEQ multiplex PCR was the method, and the copy in TCRdb shows in-frame clones only, minus some. The sample has around 200,000 clones, roughly 73% seen once. The sample in question was PBMCs, obtained after 12 months of ibrutinib treatment. This clonotype was obtained from a human donor with chronic lymphocytic leukemia. The chain carries TRBV5-1 and TRBJ2-4; TRBD1 aligns across 7 bases. The CDR3 loop reads CASSPLSGGASNIQYF. CDR3 DNA: TGCGCCAGCAGCCCATTGTCAGGGGGTGCCTCAAACATTCAGTACTTC.